Below, 27 T cell receptor beta chains from the same sample are listed, as sequenced in a study of cytomegalovirus exposure and HLA in healthy donors. The PCR contained 60 Vbeta and 13 Jbeta primers. The assay was immunoSEQ multiplex PCR, and TCRdb's table has in-frame clones only and misses some. The sample includes 150,000 to 200,000 clones, 77% of them seen just once. The sample taken for sequencing was PBMCs. The receptors originated from a woman aged 30 to 39 in good health and CMV-seronegative.

The V and J genes are TRBV5-6 and TRBJ1-4; TRBD1 aligns across 9 bases. The germline gives CDR1 SGHDT, CDR2 YYEEEE. The CDR3 extends over 15 amino acids. V dropped 5 bases and J dropped 8; count of bases not matched to a gene: 10. The CDR3 reads CASRTRDRVFEKLFF. The CDR3 nucleotides are TGTGCCAGCAGGACCCGGGACAGGGTGTTCGAAAAACTGTTTTTT. The full variable domain, in which reference TRBV5-6 and TRBJ1-4 provide the parts outside the CDR3, is DAGVTQSPTHLIKTRGQQVTLRCSPKSGHDTVSWYQQALGQGPQFIFQYYEEEERQRGNFPDRFSGHQFPNYSSELNVNALLLGDSALYLCASRTRDRVFEKLFFGSGTQLSVL.

The V call is TRBV5-4, the J call TRBJ2-7, with 13 bases aligning to TRBD2. The V gene end was trimmed by 4 bases and the J gene end by 2 bases; junction bases not matched to a gene: 6. Germline V CDR1 and CDR2: SGHNT, YYREEE (reference sequence). The CDR3 is 16 amino acids. The CDR3: CASSPGLAGTAYEQYF. CDR3 coding DNA: TGTGCCAGCAGCCCGGGACTAGCGGGAACTGCCTACGAGCAGTACTTC.

This clone was observed a handful of times. The chain joins TRBV7-3 to TRBJ2-3; 7 positions match TRBD1. CDR3 length equals 14 residues. Trimming took 8 bases from V and 2 from J; bases not matched to a gene: 7. Per the germline V gene, CDR1 is SGHTA and CDR2 is FQGTGA. The CDR3 sequence: CASGRTGSTDTQYF. The DNA of the CDR3 is TGTGCCAGCGGTCGGACAGGATCCACAGATACGCAGTATTTT.

The chain uses TRBV6-5 and TRBJ2-5, with 7 bases aligning to TRBD1. The ends lost 6 bases at V and 6 bases at J; junction bases unmatched: 7. Per germline, CDR1 MNHEY and CDR2 SVGAGI. The CDR3 has 13 amino acids. The CDR3 here is CASSRQGIQTQYF. The CDR3 DNA sequence: TGTGCCAGCAGCCGACAGGGTATACAGACCCAGTACTTC.

This chain uses TRBV19 with TRBJ2-7, with D maybe TRBD2 (6 bases). The V end was cut by 3 bases, the J end by 4 bases, with 13 bases between. Per the germline V gene, CDR1 is LNHDA and CDR2 is SQIVND (reference sequence). The CDR3 extends over 14 amino acids. DNA of the CDR3: TGTGCCAGTAGTATCCCGGGACTTGCATACGAGCAGTACTTC. This codes for CASSIPGLAYEQYF.

This clone was detected once. The gene calls are TRBV5-6 and TRBJ2-3, with 11 positions matching TRBD2. Trimming at V came to 4 bases and at J to 2 bases, leaving 6 bases not matched to a gene. This CDR3 has 16 residues. Germline V gene lookup returns CDR1 SGHDT and CDR2 YYEEEE. CDR3 loop: CASSPLAGADTDTQYF. The CDR3 DNA reads TGTGCCAGCAGCCCACTAGCGGGGGCGGACACAGATACGCAGTATTTT.

This chain connects TRBV6-5 to TRBJ1-2; weak D call: TRBD1 (6 bases). Trimming took 5 bases from V and 12 from J, leaving 19 bases between them. The CDR3 is 13 amino acids. Germline V gene lookup returns CDR1 MNHEY and CDR2 SVGAGI. The DNA for the CDR3 is TGTGCCAGCAGTAAGAACACAGGGAGGGAGAACACCTTC. Translating gives CASSKNTGRENTF.

V and J are TRBV7-6 and TRBJ2-3, with 9 bases fitting TRBD2. Germline CDR1 reads SGHVS; CDR2 reads FNYEAQ. The CDR3 loop spans 16 amino acids. Trimming cost V 1 base and J 1 base; bases outside gene matches: 3. The CDR3 here is CASSLGGLARTDTQYF. The CDR3 bases are TGTGCCAGCAGCTTAGGAGGACTAGCGCGCACAGATACGCAGTATTTT.

This clone occurred a few times. The gene calls are TRBV5-8 and TRBJ1-1, with D maybe TRBD1 (5 bases). CDR1 SGHTS and CDR2 YDEGEE come from the germline V gene. Trimming stripped 1 base from V and 3 bases from J, with 7 bases between. The CDR3 covers 13 residues. CDR3 protein: CASSLQGDTEAFF. The CDR3 DNA reads TGTGCCAGCAGCTTGCAGGGTGACACTGAAGCTTTCTTT.

The chain uses TRBV27 and TRBJ2-1; 14 bases match TRBD2. The length of the CDR3 is 17 residues. Looked up from germline, CDR1 is MNHEY and CDR2 is SMNVEV (reference sequence). Germline trimming cut 5 bases from V and 9 bases from J; bases unmatched to any gene: 12. DNA of the CDR3: TGTGCCAGCAGTAGACTAGCGGGAGGGTCCCTAACCCTTGAGCAGTTCTTC. Its protein is CASSRLAGGSLTLEQFF.

The CDR3 spells CASSLGGSPLHF. The CDR3 bases are TGTGCCAGCAGCTTAGGCGGGTCACCCCTCCACTTT. V usage is TRBV13 and J usage is TRBJ1-6; D is undetermined. V lost 0 bases to trimming and J lost 10 bases, with 4 bases between them. CDR3 length equals 12 residues. Germline V gives CDR1 PRHDT, CDR2 FYEKMQ (reference sequence). Drawing the rest from reference TRBV13 and TRBJ1-6, the complete variable domain is AAGVIQSPRHLIKEKRETATLKCYPIPRHDTVYWYQQGPGQDPQFLISFYEKMQSDKGSIPDRFSAQQFSDYHSELNMSSLELGDSALYFCASSLGGSPLHFGNGTRLTVT.

The chain joins TRBV5-1 to TRBJ2-3; 9 positions match TRBD2. The germline V gene has CDR1 SGHRS and CDR2 YFSETQ. The CDR3 contains 16 residues. Trimming removed 0 bases from V and 5 bases from J; junction bases left unmatched: 7. CDR3 amino acids: CASSLVAGGQGDTQYF. The CDR3 bases are TGCGCCAGCAGCTTGGTGGCGGGAGGGCAAGGAGATACGCAGTATTTT.

The V call is TRBV5-1, the J call TRBJ1-1, with D possibly being TRBD1 (6 bases). The CDR3 has 13 residues. Germline loops: CDR1 SGHRS, CDR2 YFSETQ. Trimming took 0 bases from V and 4 from J, leaving 7 bases between them. CDR3 DNA: TGCGCCAGCAGCTTGGTGGGGGCCACTGAAGCTTTCTTT. It specifies CASSLVGATEAFF.

The CDR3 DNA follows: TGTGCCAGCAGCTTATCGCTCCAGAATTCTCGATATGGCTACACCTTC. Residues: CASSLSLQNSRYGYTF. V and J are TRBV7-8 and TRBJ1-2; the D is unclear. V lost 2 bases to trimming and J lost 5 bases, with 18 bases between them. CDR3 length: 16 residues. Germline V gene lookup returns CDR1 SGHVS and CDR2 FQNEAQ.

The chain joins TRBV19 to TRBJ1-5; 8 bases map to TRBD1. Germline-derived CDR1 and CDR2 are LNHDA and SQIVND (reference sequence). The CDR3 covers 15 residues. The V segment lost 8 bases and the J segment 7 bases; nucleotides outside the gene matches: 13. The CDR3 region is CASGRGRQGNQPQHF. The CDR3 bases are TGTGCCAGTGGGCGTGGTAGACAGGGGAACCAGCCCCAGCATTTT.

V usage is TRBV27 and J usage is TRBJ2-1, with 9 bases fitting TRBD2. The CDR3 contains 16 residues. Trimming cost V 5 bases and J 0 bases; bases outside gene matches: 5. CDR1 and CDR2 (germline): MNHEY, SMNVEV (reference sequence). The CDR3 is CASSAFSGSSYNEQFF. CDR3 sequence (DNA): TGTGCCAGCAGTGCATTTAGCGGGAGCTCCTACAATGAGCAGTTCTTC.

V is TRBV9 and J is TRBJ2-2; D is perhaps TRBD1 (5 bases). Germline CDR1 is SGDLS and CDR2 is YYNGEE. The CDR3 length is 14 residues. V dropped 4 bases and J dropped 7 bases, with 14 bases sitting between them. CDR3 bases: TGTGCCAGCAGCACACAAGGTCAGGGCGGGGAGCTGTTTTTT. It encodes CASSTQGQGGELFF.

The rearrangement joins TRBV18 to TRBJ2-5; the D gene is possibly TRBD1 (6 bases). Germline V gene sequence: CDR1 KGHSH, CDR2 LQKENI. This CDR3 has 13 residues. Trimming shortened V by 3 bases and J by 2 bases, and 7 bases separated the two germline ends. CDR3 residues: CASSPGQQETQYF. In DNA, the CDR3 is TGTGCCAGCTCACCCGGACAGCAAGAGACCCAGTACTTC.

This clone was found once. The rearrangement joins TRBV25-1 to TRBJ2-1; 11 positions match TRBD2. The CDR3 has 12 residues. Germline trimming cut 6 bases from V and 12 bases from J; bases unmatched to any gene: 4. Germline values: CDR1 MGHDK, CDR2 SYGVNS. CDR3 in amino acids: CASRALAGGQFF. The CDR3 nucleotides read TGTGCCAGCAGAGCTCTAGCGGGAGGGCAGTTCTTC.

A few counts support this clone. At one end the junction does not follow the germline gene, possibly because of a read error. J is TRBJ1-2 and V is TRBV18; 10 bases map to TRBD1. The germline V gene encodes CDR1 KGHSH and CDR2 LQKENI. This CDR3 is built from 16 residues. CDR3 sequence reads: CASSPLGTGDHYGYPF. CDR3 nucleotide sequence: TGTGCCAGCTCACCGCTAGGGACAGGGGACCACTATGGCTACCCCTTC.

V gene TRBV9 combines with J gene TRBJ2-5; a weak D match, TRBD2 (6 bases). CDR3 length: 16 amino acids. The V and J ends lost 0 bases and 5 bases respectively, with 17 bases between them. Germline values: CDR1 SGDLS, CDR2 YYNGEE. The CDR3 spells CASSVGLRGDVETQYF. The DNA of the CDR3 is TGTGCCAGCAGCGTAGGTTTGCGCGGGGACGTGGAGACCCAGTACTTC.

The CDR3 nucleotides are TGTGCCAGCAGCGTGGGACTAGCGGAGGGCCAGGAGGAGCAGTTCTTC. This translates into CASSVGLAEGQEEQFF. The chain couples TRBV5-4 to TRBJ2-1; 11 nucleotides agree with TRBD2. Germline CDR1 reads SGHNT; CDR2 reads YYREEE (reference sequence). Trimming cost V 4 bases and J 10 bases; bases outside gene matches: 13. CDR3 length equals 16 residues.

This sequence joins TRBV9 and TRBJ2-5; D is perhaps TRBD1 (6 bases). The germline CDR1 and CDR2 sequences are SGDLS and YYNGEE. V lost 0 bases and J lost 5, with 11 bases in between. CDR3 length: 14 residues. The CDR3 spells CASSVVPDRETQYF. Written as DNA, the CDR3 is TGTGCCAGCAGCGTAGTTCCCGACAGGGAGACCCAGTACTTC.

The rearrangement joins TRBV28 to TRBJ2-7; unclear D gene. CDR3 length equals 13 residues. V was cut by 6 bases and J by 3 bases, with 12 bases left in between. Germline V gene sequence: CDR1 MDHEN, CDR2 SYDVKM. The CDR3 bases are TGTGCCAGCAGCCAACTCCCGGTCTACGAGCAGTACTTC. This translates into CASSQLPVYEQYF.

The chain combines TRBV10-3 with TRBJ2-5, with D maybe TRBD2 (6 bases). Germline V gene data show CDR1 as ENHRY and CDR2 as SYGVKD. This CDR3 is built from 13 residues. V lost 7 bases and J lost 3, with 12 bases in between. In DNA, the CDR3 is TGTGCCATCACCCCTAGCGAGGAAGAGACCCAGTACTTC. This sequence encodes CAITPSEEETQYF.

The CDR3 DNA sequence: TGTGCCAGCAGCTTAACGTTAAACACTGAAGCTTTCTTT. This sequence encodes CASSLTLNTEAFF. The chain uses TRBV7-3 and TRBJ1-1; D not resolved. CDR3 length equals 13 residues. Germline CDR1 reads SGHTA; CDR2 reads FQGTGA. V was pared by 0 bases and J by 2 bases, with 4 bases between.

Written as DNA, the CDR3 is TGTGCCAGCAGCTTAGCCAGGGGGGCGCGGGGCTATGGCTACACCTTC. It encodes CASSLARGARGYGYTF. This chain joins TRBV7-2 and TRBJ1-2; 7 nucleotides align to TRBD1. Germline V gene data show CDR1 as SGHTA and CDR2 as FQGNSA. With V trimmed by 0 bases and J by 4 bases, 8 bases remained unmatched. The CDR3 has 16 amino acids.